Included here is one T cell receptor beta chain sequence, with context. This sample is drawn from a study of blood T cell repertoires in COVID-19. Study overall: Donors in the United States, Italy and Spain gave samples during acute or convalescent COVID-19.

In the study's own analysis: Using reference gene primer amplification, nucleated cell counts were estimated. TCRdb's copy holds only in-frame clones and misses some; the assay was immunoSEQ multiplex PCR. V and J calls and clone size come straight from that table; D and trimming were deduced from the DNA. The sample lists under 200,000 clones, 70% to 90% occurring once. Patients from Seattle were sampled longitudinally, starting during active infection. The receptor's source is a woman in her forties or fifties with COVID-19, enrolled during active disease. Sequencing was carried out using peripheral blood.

The CDR3 coding sequence is TGTGCCAGCACCTCGTCGACAGGGGGCATTTCTGAAGCTTTCTTT. Translation: CASTSSTGGISEAFF. This sequence joins TRBV2 and TRBJ1-1; 10 nucleotides align to TRBD1. The CDR3 extends over 15 amino acids. Losses at the gene ends were 7 bases for V and 6 bases for J; bases not matched to a gene: 11. Germline CDR1 SNHLY, CDR2 FYNNEI.